These 26 T cell receptor beta chains came from one sample sequenced in a study of OX40 agonist ivuxolimab in advanced cancers. Profiling relied on immunoSEQ multiplex PCR, and the TCRdb table lists in-frame clones only, not all of them. The data contain some 50,000 clones, around 88% of them seen just once; the ten biggest clones take up approximately 15%. The specimen comprised CD4+ or CD8+ T cells sorted from blood, sampled in a trial of the OX40 agonist ivuxolimab. The receptors shown here come from an adult with an advanced solid tumor such as melanoma, head and neck, liver or kidney cancer.

This chain connects TRBV18 to TRBJ1-4; TRBD1 might be the D (6 bases). V lost 1 base, J lost 4 bases, and 10 bases lay in between. This CDR3 is built from 15 residues. Germline-derived CDR1 and CDR2 are KGHSH and LQKENI. CDR3 region: CASSPLGAFNEKLFF. CDR3 nucleotides: TGTGCCAGCTCACCACTGGGGGCCTTTAATGAAAAACTGTTTTTT.

The V gene is TRBV5-6, the J gene TRBJ1-5; TRBD1 matches at 8 bases. Germline values: CDR1 SGHDT, CDR2 YYEEEE. J was trimmed by 0 bases and V by 4 bases; bases with no gene match: 6. CDR3 length: 16 amino acids. CDR3 in DNA: TGTGCCAGCAGCGCCGGGACAGGACTTAGCAATCAGCCCCAGCATTTT. It translates to CASSAGTGLSNQPQHF.

V and J are TRBV6-6 and TRBJ2-7; D gene ambiguous. CDR3 length: 11 residues. Germline CDR1 MNHNY, CDR2 SVGAGI (reference sequence). The V gene lost 6 bases and the J gene lost 2 bases, with 5 bases spanning the gap. CDR3 coding DNA: TGTGCCAGCAGGGGCCCCTACGAGCAGTACTTC. This codes for CASRGPYEQYF.

V usage is TRBV6-5 and J usage is TRBJ2-2; no firm D call. Germline CDR1 and CDR2: MNHEY and SVGAGI. Deletions cut 3 bases from V and 4 bases from J, with 6 bases between. The CDR3 runs to 13 residues. The CDR3 nucleotides are TGTGCCAGCAGTTATCCCAGCACCGGGGAGCTGTTTTTT. Residues: CASSYPSTGELFF.

This chain joins TRBV5-5 and TRBJ2-1; 11 bases map to TRBD1. CDR1 and CDR2 (germline): SGHKS, YYEKEE (reference sequence). CDR3 length: 14 amino acids. V was clipped by 4 bases and J by 6 bases; unmatched bases: 3. CDR3 in amino acids: CASSLGTGGNEQFF. In DNA, the CDR3 is TGTGCCAGCAGCCTCGGGACAGGGGGCAATGAGCAGTTCTTC.

This rearrangement joins TRBV7-2 to TRBJ2-4, with TRBD1 as a possible D gene (5 bases). V was trimmed by 4 bases and J by 0 bases, leaving 13 bases between them. Germline V gene data show CDR1 as SGHTA and CDR2 as FQGNSA. CDR3 size: 16 residues. The CDR3, as DNA: TGTGCCAGCAGCTCCACCCCTCAGGGAGCCAAAAACATTCAGTACTTC. Translating it yields CASSSTPQGAKNIQYF.

The chain recombines TRBV18 with TRBJ1-2, with D uncertain. The germline V gene has CDR1 KGHSH and CDR2 LQKENI. The CDR3 is 15 amino acids. The V gene lost 6 bases and the J gene lost 8 bases, with 22 bases spanning the gap. This CDR3 reads CASSKLEVSNGGYTF. As DNA, the CDR3 is TGTGCCAGCTCTAAACTGGAGGTCTCCAACGGAGGCTACACCTTC.

V gene TRBV27 combines with J gene TRBJ2-5, with D perhaps being TRBD1 or TRBD2 (5 bases each). Trimming left V 6 bases short and J 5 bases short, with 22 bases between. The CDR3 runs to 16 residues. The germline V gene has CDR1 MNHEY and CDR2 SMNVEV (reference sequence). This chain's CDR3 is CASSPERGLREETQYF. DNA of the CDR3: TGTGCCAGCAGCCCTGAGAGGGGATTGAGAGAGGAGACCCAGTACTTC.

In its sample, this clone was seen a few times. J is TRBJ1-5 and V is TRBV18; D perhaps matches TRBD1 (6 bases). The CDR3 covers 15 residues. The V gene's germline CDR1 is KGHSH and CDR2 LQKENI. The V end was cut by 3 bases, the J end by 2 bases, with 11 bases between. The CDR3 DNA reads as TGTGCCAGCTCACCCGAGGGGGTAGGCAATCAGCCCCAGCATTTT. The encoded protein is CASSPEGVGNQPQHF. Combining the CDR3 with reference TRBV18 and TRBJ1-5 gives the whole variable domain NAGVMQNPRHLVRRRGQEARLRCSPMKGHSHVYWYRQLPEEGLKFMVYLQKENIIDESGMPKERFSAEFPKEGPSILRIQQVVRGDSAAYFCASSPEGVGNQPQHFGDGTRLSIL.

This chain uses TRBV11-2 with TRBJ2-3, with D perhaps TRBD2 (6 bases). CDR1 and CDR2 from the germline V gene are SGHAT and FQNNGV. CDR3 size: 16 residues. The germline V and J ends were trimmed by 5 bases and 0 bases, with 15 bases remaining between them. CDR3 nucleotides: TGTGCCAGCAGCCGGACCGCGGGACTTAGCACAGATACGCAGTATTTT. Translating it yields CASSRTAGLSTDTQYF. Combining the CDR3 with reference TRBV11-2 and TRBJ2-3 gives the whole variable domain EAGVAQSPRYKIIEKRQSVAFWCNPISGHATLYWYQQILGQGPKLLIQFQNNGVVDDSQLPKDRFSAERLKGVDSTLKIQPAKLEDSAVYLCASSRTAGLSTDTQYFGPGTRLTVL.

The V gene is TRBV28, the J gene TRBJ1-4; D might be TRBD1 (5 bases). This CDR3 has 14 amino acids. Trimming removed 8 bases at V and 8 bases at J, with 18 bases between. CDR1 is MDHEN and CDR2 is SYDVKM in the germline V gene. CDR3 nucleotide sequence: TGTGCCAGCGGCCTGTCCGGGACCCGAGAAAAACTGTTTTTT. Amino acids: CASGLSGTREKLFF.

The rearrangement uses TRBV7-8 and TRBJ1-4; D gene unclear. Deletions cut 1 base from V and 1 base from J, with 1 base between. The CDR3 consists of 13 residues. The germline gives CDR1 SGHVS, CDR2 FQNEAQ. In DNA, the CDR3 is TGTGCCAGCAGCTTAGGAACTAATGAAAAACTGTTTTTT. Translation gives CASSLGTNEKLFF. The full variable domain, completed using reference TRBV7-8 and TRBJ1-4, is GAGVSQSPRYKVAKRGQDVALRCDPISGHVSLFWYQQALGQGPEFLTYFQNEAQLDKSGLPSDRFFAERPEGSVSTLKIQRTQQEDSAVYLCASSLGTNEKLFFGSGTQLSVL.

V gene TRBV7-6 combines with J gene TRBJ2-1; TRBD1 is a possible D gene (6 bases). The ends were cut back, 1 base at V and 3 bases at J, with 19 bases in the middle. The germline CDR1 and CDR2 sequences are SGHVS and FNYEAQ. The CDR3 covers 18 residues. In DNA form, the CDR3 reads TGTGCCAGCAGCTTAGTAGGTCTCGGACAGAGGCACTACAATGAGCAGTTCTTC. This translates into CASSLVGLGQRHYNEQFF.

V gene TRBV6-1 combines with J gene TRBJ2-5, with D unclear. V dropped 6 bases and J dropped 4 bases, with 12 bases sitting between them. This CDR3 has 13 residues. Looked up from germline, CDR1 is MNHNS and CDR2 is SASEGT. CDR3 protein: CASSSFLRETQYF. In DNA form, the CDR3 reads TGTGCCAGCAGCTCGTTCTTGCGAGAGACCCAGTACTTC.

The chain is built from TRBV4-2 and TRBJ1-4; the D is unclear. The CDR3 sequence is 16 residues long. The ends were cut back, 5 bases at V and 4 bases at J, with 17 bases in the middle. Germline V gives CDR1 LGHNA, CDR2 YNFKEQ. CDR3: CASSEVRSSDNEKLFF. As DNA, the CDR3 is TGTGCCAGCAGCGAAGTGCGGAGCTCGGATAATGAAAAACTGTTTTTT.

The CDR3 spells CASSGTASTDTQYF. CDR3 DNA: TGCGCCAGCAGTGGGACGGCAAGCACAGATACGCAGTATTTT. This rearrangement joins TRBV5-1 to TRBJ2-3; D may be TRBD1 or TRBD2 (5 bases each). V lost 5 bases, J lost 0 bases, and 10 bases lay in between. CDR1 and CDR2 (germline): SGHRS, YFSETQ. The CDR3 contains 14 residues.

The gene calls are TRBV5-4 and TRBJ2-5; 11 nucleotides agree with TRBD2. Germline CDR1 and CDR2: SGHNT and YYREEE (reference sequence). Trimming took 3 bases from V and 5 from J; bases not matched to a gene: 12. The CDR3 spans 17 residues. The chain's CDR3 is CASSSYIAGGPGETQYF. CDR3 bases: TGTGCCAGCAGCTCCTATATAGCGGGAGGGCCGGGGGAGACCCAGTACTTC. Full variable domain (rest looked up from reference TRBV5-4 and TRBJ2-5): ETGVTQSPTHLIKTRGQQVTLRCSSQSGHNTVSWYQQALGQGPQFIFQYYREEENGRGNFPPRFSGLQFPNYSSELNVNALELDDSALYLCASSSYIAGGPGETQYFGPGTRLLVL.

The sample holds one count of this clone. The chain links TRBV30 to TRBJ1-2; tentative D call: TRBD1 (6 bases). The germline V and J ends were trimmed by 0 bases and 5 bases, with 16 bases remaining between them. Germline V gene lookup returns CDR1 GTSNPN and CDR2 SVGIG (reference sequence). The CDR3 has 15 amino acids. CDR3 residues: CAWSVQAGGAYGYTF. CDR3 DNA sequence: TGTGCCTGGAGTGTACAAGCTGGGGGCGCTTATGGCTACACCTTC. The variable domain in full, with the rest retrieved from reference TRBV30 and TRBJ1-2, is SQTIHQWPATLVQPVGSPLSLECTVEGTSNPNLYWYRQAAGRGLQLLFYSVGIGQISSEVPQNLSASRPQDRQFILSSKKLLLSDSGFYLCAWSVQAGGAYGYTFGSGTRLTVV.

This sequence joins TRBV30 and TRBJ2-5; 7 nucleotides match TRBD1. The CDR3 consists of 13 residues. V shed 8 bases and J 5 bases; nucleotides not matched to a gene: 11. Germline assignment: CDR1 GTSNPN and CDR2 SVGIG (reference sequence). This CDR3 is CARSRQGRETQYF. CDR3 DNA: TGTGCCCGCTCGCGACAGGGCCGGGAGACCCAGTACTTC. The whole variable domain, remainder taken from reference TRBV30 and TRBJ2-5, is SQTIHQWPATLVQPVGSPLSLECTVEGTSNPNLYWYRQAAGRGLQLLFYSVGIGQISSEVPQNLSASRPQDRQFILSSKKLLLSDSGFYLCARSRQGRETQYFGPGTRLLVL.

The rearrangement links TRBV5-1 to TRBJ2-2, with D unclear. The CDR3 totals 14 residues. Trimming removed 0 bases at V and 0 bases at J, with 3 bases between. The V gene's germline CDR1 is SGHRS and CDR2 YFSETQ. The CDR3 loop reads CASSLGPNTGELFF. Written as DNA, the CDR3 is TGCGCCAGCAGCTTGGGGCCGAACACCGGGGAGCTGTTTTTT.

This clone was picked up a small number of times. The V gene is TRBV7-9, the J gene TRBJ1-2; the D gene is possibly TRBD1 (5 bases). Germline CDR1 reads SEHNR; CDR2 reads FQNEAQ (reference sequence). Trimming left V 5 bases short and J 4 bases short, with 8 bases between. The CDR3 spans 12 residues. This CDR3 is CASSNRTYGYTF. CDR3 nucleotide sequence: TGTGCCAGCAGCAACAGGACCTATGGCTACACCTTC. The full variable domain, in which reference TRBV7-9 and TRBJ1-2 provide the parts outside the CDR3, is DTGVSQNPRHKITKRGQNVTFRCDPISEHNRLYWYRQTLGQGPEFLTYFQNEAQLEKSRLLSDRFSAERPKGSFSTLEIQRTEQGDSAMYLCASSNRTYGYTFGSGTRLTVV.

The CDR3 nucleotides are TGTGCCAGCAGCTTTACAGGGTCTTACACCATATATTTT. Residues: CASSFTGSYTIYF. This rearrangement joins TRBV7-6 to TRBJ1-3; TRBD1 is a possible D gene (6 bases). Trimming pared 3 bases from V and 8 bases from J, leaving 11 bases between. CDR1 and CDR2 from the germline V gene are SGHVS and FNYEAQ. The CDR3 length is 13 residues.

This sequence joins TRBV18 and TRBJ1-1; D gene ambiguous. Germline CDR1 is KGHSH and CDR2 is LQKENI. Between the trimmed V and J ends, which lost 2 bases and 7 bases, there was a span of 11 bases. The CDR3 loop spans 13 amino acids. The CDR3 loop reads CASSPGVANEAFF. CDR3 nucleotide sequence: TGTGCCAGCTCACCAGGGGTCGCCAATGAAGCTTTCTTT.

This chain connects TRBV5-4 to TRBJ2-1; tentative D call: TRBD1 (6 bases). The CDR3 runs 19 residues. V lost 3 bases to trimming and J lost 3 bases, with 25 bases between them. Germline CDR1 and CDR2: SGHNT and YYREEE (reference sequence). DNA of the CDR3: TGTGCCAGCAGCTCCAAGACAGGAAGTTCGGGACCCGTCTACAATGAGCAGTTCTTC. Amino acids: CASSSKTGSSGPVYNEQFF.

The chain combines TRBV10-3 with TRBJ2-1; 8 bases line up with TRBD2. This CDR3 spans 15 amino acids. The ends lost 4 bases at V and 2 bases at J; junction bases unmatched: 4. Germline loops: CDR1 ENHRY, CDR2 SYGVKD. CDR3 residues: CAISGTSGAYNEQFF. The CDR3, as DNA: TGTGCCATCAGTGGTACTAGCGGAGCCTACAATGAGCAGTTCTTC.

This chain joins TRBV11-2 and TRBJ2-2; no clear D gene. The CDR3 contains 14 residues. In germline, CDR1 is SGHAT, CDR2 FQNNGV. Trimming left V 3 bases short and J 4 bases short, with 9 bases between. CDR3 nucleotides: TGTGCCAGCAGCTTTAGTGCGATCACCGGGGAGCTGTTTTTT. It encodes CASSFSAITGELFF.